Detailed here is one T cell receptor (beta chain). What it binds is not known. 13 Jbeta primers and 60 Vbeta primers were used for the PCR. Measured with immunoSEQ multiplex PCR; TCRdb has only the in-frame clones, and not every one. Among roughly 150,000 clones, roughly four fifths were seen once, and the ten largest hold around 1%. This sample was included in a study of cytomegalovirus exposure and HLA in healthy donors. Study overall: There were 300 to 400 genotyped donors. Of these, about 81% fell in the genetic ancestry cluster associated with self-reported Caucasian donors. Study results and caveats: Immune exposure information comprised only CMV serostatus. In the analysis, some V segments, TRBV6-2 and TRBV6-3 included, were excluded as indistinguishable. Among TCR beta chains, those listed as cytomegalovirus-associated numbered about 160.

J gave up 2 bases and V 5 bases, and 9 bases lay outside the gene matches. The length of the CDR3 is 15 residues. Germline CDR1 LNHNV, CDR2 YYDKDF (reference sequence). The receptor was isolated from a woman in her forties in good health and CMV-seronegative. The V call is TRBV15, the J call TRBJ2-7, with TRBD2 identical over 7 bases. The sequenced sample was PBMCs. The CDR3 nucleotides are TGTGCCACCAGCCTCGGGGGGACCTCTGCCTACGAGCAGTACTTC. It yields the protein CATSLGGTSAYEQYF.